The rows below give T cell receptor beta chains drawn from one sample of a study of T cell responses to AZD1222 COVID-19 vaccine. The assay was immunoSEQ multiplex PCR, and TCRdb's table has in-frame clones only and misses some. The table has roughly 180,000 clones, about nine tenths seen once. The specimen comprised peripheral blood, sampled on day 0 of MenACWY control vaccination. The receptors were gathered from an adult in good health. CDR3s include the opening cysteine and the closing phenylalanine or tryptophan. A D gene is named only where the DNA matches it firmly. The size of a clone is reported for some rows only, either as once, few or many, or as a class for expanded clones.

d_call	v_call	j_call	clone_size	cdr3_aa	cdr3_nt
-	TRBV30	TRBJ1-1	-	CAWKRPNTEAFF	TGTGCCTGGAAAAGGCCGAACACTGAAGCTTTCTTT
TRBD2	TRBV7-3	TRBJ2-2	-	CASSGTSGSIGGELFF	TGTGCCAGCAGCGGGACTAGCGGGAGTATTGGCGGGGAGCTGTTTTTT
-	TRBV19	TRBJ1-5	-	CASSEQRIQSKPQHF	TGTGCCAGTAGTGAACAGAGAATTCAATCAAAGCCCCAGCATTTT
-	TRBV4-1	TRBJ2-3	-	CASRALGGPYNTDTQYF	TGCGCCAGCCGGGCCCTAGGGGGGCCGTATAACACAGATACGCAGTATTTT
TRBD1	TRBV7-9	TRBJ1-2	-	CASSSPDPRDRRGYTF	TGTGCCAGCAGCTCCCCTGACCCCCGGGACAGGAGGGGCTACACCTTC
TRBD1	TRBV13	TRBJ1-1	-	CASSLSFRGRNTEAFF	TGTGCCAGCAGCTTATCGTTCAGGGGGCGGAACACTGAAGCTTTCTTT
TRBD1	TRBV28	TRBJ1-5	-	CASSSLEGQGMNQPQHF	TGTGCCAGCAGTTCCTTAGAGGGACAGGGAATGAATCAGCCCCAGCATTTT
-	TRBV2	TRBJ1-5	-	CASSEWGGMNQPQHF	TGTGCCAGCAGTGAATGGGGTGGCATGAATCAGCCCCAGCATTTT
-	TRBV30	TRBJ1-1	once	CAWSRGANTEAFF	TGTGCCTGGAGTAGGGGGGCGAACACTGAAGCTTTCTTT
TRBD2	TRBV6-2/TRBV6-3	TRBJ2-1	-	CASSYSGLAWDEQFF	TGTGCCAGCAGTTACTCCGGACTAGCGTGGGATGAGCAGTTCTTC
TRBD2	TRBV7-2	TRBJ2-1	once	CASSGTSGSSNEQFF	TGTGCCAGCAGCGGGACTAGCGGGAGTTCCAATGAGCAGTTCTTC
TRBD1	TRBV7-8	TRBJ2-6	-	CASSLRTGGAGANVLTF	TGTGCCAGCAGCTTAAGGACAGGGGGCGCTGGGGCCAACGTCCTGACTTTC
TRBD1	TRBV6-5	TRBJ2-5	-	CASSYRDRGETQYF	TGTGCCAGCAGTTACAGGGACAGGGGAGAGACCCAGTACTTC
-	TRBV27	TRBJ1-1	few	CASSLKRTAHEGTEAFF	TGTGCCAGCAGTTTAAAGCGGACAGCTCATGAAGGCACTGAAGCTTTCTTT
-	TRBV6-1	TRBJ2-5	-	CASSDISLGETQYF	TGTGCCAGCAGTGATATCTCCCTCGGGGAGACCCAGTACTTC
-	TRBV6-5	TRBJ2-1	-	CASSRASHNEQFF	TGTGCCAGCAGTAGGGCTAGCCACAATGAGCAGTTCTTC
TRBD1	TRBV18	TRBJ2-5	-	CASSPLSRDRETQYF	TGTGCCAGCTCACCCCTAAGCCGGGACAGAGAGACCCAGTACTTC
TRBD2	TRBV7-2	TRBJ2-7	-	CASSLAPTSGGAYEQYF	TGTGCCAGCAGCTTAGCGCCAACTAGCGGGGGGGCCTACGAGCAGTACTTC
-	TRBV14	TRBJ2-1	-	CASSQEIIAGSEQFF	TGTGCCAGCAGCCAAGAAATCATTGCGGGGTCTGAGCAGTTCTTC
-	TRBV7-6	TRBJ2-1	-	CASSLASVSGYNEQFF	TGTGCCAGCAGCTTAGCTTCCGTTAGCGGTTACAATGAGCAGTTCTTC
-	TRBV5-1	TRBJ1-1	-	CASSLTRDKMNTEAFF	TGCGCCAGCAGCCTTACCAGGGACAAGATGAACACTGAAGCTTTCTTT
-	TRBV10-2	TRBJ1-2	-	CASSESREGGYTF	TGCGCCAGCAGTGAGTCGCGGGAGGGTGGCTACACCTTC
-	TRBV28	TRBJ2-1	-	CASSRPDIDNEQFF	TGTGCCAGCAGCCGACCAGACATAGACAATGAGCAGTTCTTC
TRBD1	TRBV14	TRBJ1-1	-	CASSQDRDRTVRAFF	TGTGCCAGCAGCCAAGACCGGGACAGGACTGTGAGGGCTTTCTTT
-	TRBV30	TRBJ1-5	once	CAWSVQRDQPQHF	TGTGCCTGGAGTGTACAAAGGGATCAGCCCCAGCATTTT
TRBD1	TRBV6-5	TRBJ2-1	once	CASSRRDRGNEQFF	TGTGCCAGCAGCCGCCGGGACAGGGGCAATGAGCAGTTCTTC
-	TRBV9	TRBJ2-3	-	CASSVAAPDTQYF	TGTGCCAGCAGCGTAGCGGCGCCAGATACGCAGTATTTT
-	TRBV27	TRBJ2-3	-	CASSFSDTQYF	TGTGCCAGCAGTTTCTCAGATACGCAGTATTTT
-	TRBV13	TRBJ1-1	-	CASSYGTSGTEAFF	TGTGCCAGCAGCTACGGGACAAGCGGCACTGAAGCTTTCTTT
-	TRBV28	TRBJ2-7	-	CASSSPLGGDSYEQYF	TGTGCCAGCAGTTCCCCCCTCGGCGGGGATTCCTACGAGCAGTACTTC
TRBD1	TRBV7-9	TRBJ1-5	-	CASSPGGSEGPQHF	TGTGCCAGCAGCCCAGGGGGTAGCGAGGGACCCCAGCATTTT
TRBD2	TRBV7-9	TRBJ2-1	-	CASKGTGTSGSNEQFF	TGTGCCAGCAAGGGAACCGGGACTAGCGGGAGCAATGAGCAGTTCTTC
-	TRBV14	TRBJ2-3	-	CASSHELADTQYF	TGTGCCAGCAGCCATGAACTAGCAGATACGCAGTATTTT
TRBD1	TRBV28	TRBJ1-2	-	CASSFTTGTVYGYTF	TGTGCCAGCAGTTTCACCACCGGGACAGTCTATGGCTACACCTTC
TRBD1	TRBV5-1	TRBJ1-2	-	CASSLGQRWTF	TGCGCCAGCAGCCTGGGACAGAGATGGACCTTC
-	TRBV7-2	TRBJ1-2	-	CASSLVGQTGYGYTF	TGTGCCAGCAGCTTAGTGGGTCAAACGGGGTATGGCTACACCTTC
-	TRBV7-3	TRBJ2-1	few	CASSRGLGWDTSEQFF	TGTGCCAGCAGCCGCGGACTAGGGTGGGACACAAGTGAGCAGTTCTTC
-	TRBV24-1	TRBJ2-2	-	CAAQGENTGELFF	TGTGCCGCGCAAGGGGAGAACACCGGGGAGCTGTTTTTT
TRBD1	TRBV2	TRBJ2-7	-	CASSEGTGISYEQYF	TGTGCCAGCAGTGAAGGGACAGGGATATCCTACGAGCAGTACTTC
TRBD1	TRBV5-4	TRBJ2-3	once	CASSPGQARADTQYF	TGTGCCAGCAGCCCCGGACAGGCCAGAGCAGATACGCAGTATTTT